One sample yielded the 32 T cell receptor beta chains listed below, sequenced in a study of T cell changes during pregnancy in multiple sclerosis. Here immunoSEQ multiplex PCR was the method, and the copy in TCRdb shows in-frame clones only, minus some. Of approximately 60,000 clones in the sample, roughly 93% were seen once. Sequenced material: CD4+ T cells from peripheral blood mononuclear cells, taken before pregnancy. All receptors come from a female donor with multiple sclerosis, enrolled in a pregnancy study.

This clone appeared once. J is TRBJ2-3 and V is TRBV15; 7 positions agree with TRBD1. Germline CDR1 and CDR2: LNHNV and YYDKDF (reference sequence). The CDR3 loop spans 16 amino acids. V lost 3 bases, J lost 2 bases, and 8 bases stayed unmatched. Here the CDR3 reads CATSSYRDRYTDTQYF. Written as DNA, the CDR3 is TGTGCCACCAGCAGTTACCGGGACAGATACACAGATACGCAGTATTTT.

The chain joins TRBV10-3 to TRBJ2-1; D may be TRBD2 (5 bases). The CDR3 totals 13 residues. The germline V gene encodes CDR1 ENHRY and CDR2 SYGVKD. V lost 9 bases to trimming and J lost 6 bases, with 15 bases between them. DNA for the CDR3: TGTGCCATGGCGAGGGAGACTTTCAATGAGCAGTTCTTC. It codes for CAMARETFNEQFF.

The chain uses TRBV7-8 and TRBJ1-5, with TRBD1 matching over 10 bases. Germline CDR1 SGHVS, CDR2 FQNEAQ. The CDR3 extends over 13 amino acids. J gave up 9 bases and V 5 bases, and 4 bases lay outside the gene matches. The CDR3 loop reads CASSRTGGAPQHF. The CDR3 DNA sequence: TGTGCCAGCAGCCGGACAGGGGGAGCGCCCCAGCATTTT.

The V and J genes are TRBV5-1 and TRBJ1-2, with a possible D match to TRBD1 (5 bases). Trimming took 2 bases from V and 5 from J, leaving 16 bases between them. Germline lookup yields CDR1 SGHRS and CDR2 YFSETQ. CDR3 size: 15 residues. CDR3 nucleotides: TGCGCCAGCAGCTTCGGGGGATATTCCGAATATGGCTACACCTTC. Translated: CASSFGGYSEYGYTF.

The chain combines TRBV15 with TRBJ2-2; 9 bases are shared with TRBD1. The CDR3 loop spans 16 amino acids. The V gene's germline CDR1 is LNHNV and CDR2 YYDKDF (reference sequence). Trimming took 5 bases from V and 7 from J; bases not matched to a gene: 11. CDR3 sequence: CATSPAGTGKVGELFF. The CDR3 region has the DNA TGTGCCACCAGCCCGGCAGGGACAGGGAAGGTCGGGGAGCTGTTTTTT.

The chain couples TRBV5-4 to TRBJ2-5; 8 nucleotides agree with TRBD2. The germline V gene encodes CDR1 SGHNT and CDR2 YYREEE (reference sequence). V trimming: 3 bases; J trimming: 4 bases; junction bases outside the gene matches: 8. CDR3 length: 15 amino acids. CDR3 coding DNA: TGTGCCAGCAGCTCCCTTAGCGGGGTTGGAGAGACCCAGTACTTC. Amino acid sequence: CASSSLSGVGETQYF. The variable domain in full, with the rest retrieved from reference TRBV5-4 and TRBJ2-5, is ETGVTQSPTHLIKTRGQQVTLRCSSQSGHNTVSWYQQALGQGPQFIFQYYREEENGRGNFPPRFSGLQFPNYSSELNVNALELDDSALYLCASSSLSGVGETQYFGPGTRLLVL.

This sequence joins TRBV5-1 and TRBJ2-1; weak D call: TRBD1 (6 bases). Germline-derived CDR1 and CDR2 are SGHRS and YFSETQ. The ends were cut back, 4 bases at V and 8 bases at J, with 16 bases in the middle. The CDR3 length is 14 residues. The CDR3: CASSTRQGWHEQFF. The CDR3 region has the DNA TGCGCCAGCAGCACCCGGCAGGGGTGGCATGAGCAGTTCTTC.

The chain has TRBV6-5 and TRBJ2-1, with D possibly matching TRBD1 (6 bases). Between the trimmed V and J ends, which lost 6 bases and 2 bases, there was a span of 11 bases. The CDR3 is made up of 14 amino acids. The germline CDR1 and CDR2 sequences are MNHEY and SVGAGI. For the CDR3, the DNA is TGTGCCAGCAGCAAACAGGGTACCTACAATGAGCAGTTCTTC. This translates into CASSKQGTYNEQFF.

The gene calls are TRBV11-1 and TRBJ2-7; 7 nucleotides agree with TRBD1. Germline V gives CDR1 SGHAT, CDR2 FQDESV (reference sequence). CDR3 length: 16 residues. Unmatched junction bases numbered 8, after V lost 1 base and J lost 2 bases. The CDR3 nucleotides read TGTGCCAGCAGCTTAGGAGTACAGGGGCGGGCCTACGAGCAGTACTTC. This translates into CASSLGVQGRAYEQYF. The variable domain in full, completed from reference TRBV11-1 and TRBJ2-7, reads EAEVAQSPRYKITEKSQAVAFWCDPISGHATLYWYRQILGQGPELLVQFQDESVVDDSQLPKDRFSAERLKGVDSTLKIQPAELGDSAMYLCASSLGVQGRAYEQYFGPGTRLTVT.

Regarding this clone: Other DNA sequences in this sample translate to the same CDR3. The rearrangement links TRBV19 to TRBJ1-5; a weak D match, TRBD1 (5 bases). Trimming took off 3 bases at V and 7 bases at J, with 13 bases between the two ends. From germline, CDR1 is LNHDA and CDR2 SQIVND (reference sequence). The CDR3 loop spans 14 amino acids. CDR3 bases: TGTGCCAGTAGTATTAGGGGAGGAGACCAGCCCCAGCATTTT. Protein: CASSIRGGDQPQHF.

The genes are TRBV4-3 and TRBJ2-1, with 9 bases lining up with TRBD1. The CDR3 runs 15 residues. V shed 1 base, J shed 10 bases, and the junction held 8 bases outside the gene matches. From germline, CDR1 is LGHNA and CDR2 YSLEER. For the CDR3, the DNA is TGCGCCAGCAGCCAAGGGACCACAGGGGGCGGCGAGCAGTTCTTC. Amino acid sequence: CASSQGTTGGGEQFF.

V gene TRBV6-6 combines with J gene TRBJ1-1; D not certain. This CDR3 is 13 amino acids long. Germline lookup yields CDR1 MNHNY and CDR2 SVGAGI (reference sequence). V lost 1 base and J lost 7, with 10 bases in between. CDR3 sequence reads: CASSYYPGSEAFF. In DNA form, the CDR3 reads TGTGCCAGCAGTTACTATCCAGGTAGTGAAGCTTTCTTT.

This chain joins TRBV6-6 and TRBJ2-3; a possible D gene is TRBD2 (5 bases). V lost 8 bases, J lost 2 bases, and 11 bases lay in between. CDR1 is MNHNY and CDR2 is SVGAGI in the germline V gene (reference sequence). The CDR3 extends over 13 amino acids. DNA for the CDR3: TGTGCCAGCGGGAAGGAGGTCACAGATACGCAGTATTTT. Translation gives CASGKEVTDTQYF.

The rearrangement uses TRBV7-9 and TRBJ2-3, with 8 nucleotides matching TRBD2. Germline-derived CDR1 and CDR2 are SEHNR and FQNEAQ (reference sequence). J was trimmed by 4 bases and V by 7 bases; bases with no gene match: 10. The length of the CDR3 is 15 residues. The CDR3 DNA follows: TGTGCCAGCAATTCGGGACTAGTGTCTTCAGATACGCAGTATTTT. This encodes CASNSGLVSSDTQYF.

The rearrangement uses TRBV7-2 and TRBJ2-7, with a possible D match to TRBD2 (5 bases). CDR1 SGHTA and CDR2 FQGNSA come from the germline V gene. V gave up 1 base and J gave up 0 bases, with 13 bases separating them. The CDR3 covers 16 residues. The CDR3 is CASSLGTALSSYEQYF. The CDR3, as DNA: TGTGCCAGCAGCTTAGGGACTGCATTAAGCTCCTACGAGCAGTACTTC.

V usage is TRBV27 and J usage is TRBJ1-6; TRBD1 might be the D (5 bases). The CDR3 is 16 amino acids. Between the trimmed V and J ends, which lost 2 bases and 9 bases, there was a span of 17 bases. In germline, CDR1 is MNHEY, CDR2 SMNVEV (reference sequence). CDR3 amino acids: CASSLQPRQGSSPLHF. DNA of the CDR3: TGTGCCAGCAGTTTACAACCCCGGCAGGGCAGTTCACCCCTCCACTTT.

The chain links TRBV6-5 to TRBJ1-2; maybe TRBD1 (6 bases). CDR1 MNHEY and CDR2 SVGAGI come from the germline V gene. With 6 bases removed from V and 8 bases from J, the gap between germline ends came to 22 bases. This CDR3 has 15 residues. Here the CDR3 DNA reads TGTGCCAGCAGCAAACACACGACAGGCCCGCCCGGCTACACCTTC. This gives the protein CASSKHTTGPPGYTF.

The chain couples TRBV28 to TRBJ2-1; TRBD2 matches 11 bases. V lost 2 bases, J lost 7 bases, and 4 bases stayed unmatched. The CDR3 totals 15 residues. In germline, CDR1 is MDHEN, CDR2 SYDVKM. The CDR3, as DNA: TGTGCCAGCAGTTTACGACTAGCGGGATTGAATGAGCAGTTCTTC. Amino acid sequence: CASSLRLAGLNEQFF.

This sequence joins TRBV19 and TRBJ1-3, with unresolved D. Germline V gives CDR1 LNHDA, CDR2 SQIVND (reference sequence). Trimming shortened V by 7 bases and J by 2 bases, and 12 bases separated the two germline ends. The CDR3 has 14 amino acids. CDR3 residues: CASIPSATGNTIYF. DNA of the CDR3: TGTGCCAGTATCCCCTCAGCGACTGGAAACACCATATATTTT.

The chain is built from TRBV14 and TRBJ2-2, with TRBD2 as a possible D gene (5 bases). Germline V gene sequence: CDR1 SGHDN, CDR2 FVKESK. The germline V and J ends were trimmed by 0 bases and 7 bases, with 9 bases remaining between them. The length of the CDR3 is 14 residues. Written as DNA, the CDR3 is TGTGCCAGCAGCCAAGATCTCGGGGTCGGGGAGCTGTTTTTT. This gives the protein CASSQDLGVGELFF.

The chain carries TRBV19 and TRBJ1-2; 7 bases map to TRBD1. Trimming at V came to 6 bases and at J to 5 bases, leaving 9 bases not matched to a gene. This CDR3 has 14 amino acids. CDR1 and CDR2 (germline): LNHDA, SQIVND (reference sequence). The CDR3 region is CASSPDRAGYGYTF. As DNA, the CDR3 is TGTGCCAGTAGCCCCGACAGGGCGGGTTATGGCTACACCTTC.

The V call is TRBV19, the J call TRBJ2-1, with a tentative D call TRBD2 (6 bases). The V gene lost 6 bases and the J gene lost 7 bases, with 19 bases spanning the gap. The CDR3 has 15 amino acids. Looked up from germline, CDR1 is LNHDA and CDR2 is SQIVND (reference sequence). CDR3 nucleotide sequence: TGTGCCAGTAGACTCTTGGGGGGAGTAAATAATGAGCAGTTCTTC. Residues: CASRLLGGVNNEQFF.

This clone was detected only once. The gene calls are TRBV18 and TRBJ2-1; 11 bases agree with TRBD2. CDR1 is KGHSH and CDR2 is LQKENI in the germline V gene. This CDR3 spans 15 amino acids. J was trimmed by 5 bases and V by 4 bases; bases with no gene match: 4. CDR3 protein: CASSLKTSGDNEQFF. The CDR3 DNA reads TGTGCCAGCTCACTCAAGACTAGCGGGGACAATGAGCAGTTCTTC.

The rearrangement uses TRBV2 and TRBJ1-5; 7 bases are a match to TRBD1. The CDR3 sequence is 13 residues long. Germline values: CDR1 SNHLY, CDR2 FYNNEI. The CDR3 loop reads CVPSYRGPQPQHF. Here the CDR3 DNA reads TGTGTACCTAGTTACAGGGGCCCCCAGCCCCAGCATTTT.

This sequence joins TRBV19 and TRBJ2-7, with 10 nucleotides matching TRBD2. CDR1 and CDR2 from the germline V gene are LNHDA and SQIVND (reference sequence). CDR3 length equals 18 residues. After removal of 4 bases from V and 2 bases from J, the junction contained 14 bases not matched to a gene. In nucleotides, the CDR3 is TGTGCCAGTAGTAGAGCGGGAGGGACCTCCGTCGACACCTACGAGCAGTACTTC. As protein: CASSRAGGTSVDTYEQYF.

The chain links TRBV5-1 to TRBJ2-1; D is undetermined. Per germline, CDR1 SGHRS and CDR2 YFSETQ. The CDR3 runs to 14 residues. With 0 bases removed from V and 6 bases from J, the gap between germline ends came to 10 bases. The CDR3 nucleotides are TGCGCCAGCAGCTTGGAAGCTACCCCCAATGAGCAGTTCTTC. This sequence encodes CASSLEATPNEQFF. The full variable domain, its missing parts supplied by reference TRBV5-1 and TRBJ2-1, is KAGVTQTPRYLIKTRGQQVTLSCSPISGHRSVSWYQQTPGQGLQFLFEYFSETQRNKGNFPGRFSGRQFSNSRSEMNVSTLELGDSALYLCASSLEATPNEQFFGPGTRLTVL.

The J gene is TRBJ2-7, the V gene TRBV6-6; TRBD2 aligns across 7 bases. CDR3 length: 11 amino acids. Germline V gene data show CDR1 as MNHNY and CDR2 as SVGAGI (reference sequence). V dropped 4 bases and J dropped 6; count of bases not matched to a gene: 0. CDR3 sequence reads: CASSWGGEQYF. The CDR3 nucleotides are TGTGCCAGCAGTTGGGGGGGCGAGCAGTACTTC.

This clone turned up a few times. V usage is TRBV12-5 and J usage is TRBJ2-2, with 13 bases aligning to TRBD2. Germline loops: CDR1 LGHNT, CDR2 FRNRAP. The length of the CDR3 is 16 residues. V was clipped by 1 base and J by 6 bases; unmatched bases: 2. The CDR3 spells CASGLALAGGSGELFF. As DNA, the CDR3 is TGTGCTAGTGGTTTGGCACTAGCGGGAGGGTCCGGGGAGCTGTTTTTT.

The chain recombines TRBV9 with TRBJ1-1; D not resolved. Looked up from germline, CDR1 is SGDLS and CDR2 is YYNGEE. The length of the CDR3 is 13 residues. Trimming stripped 0 bases from V and 1 base from J, with 4 bases between. DNA for the CDR3: TGTGCCAGCAGCGTAGCAGGGAACACTGAAGCTTTCTTT. Translated: CASSVAGNTEAFF.

This sequence joins TRBV28 and TRBJ2-1; TRBD2 agrees at 9 bases. The CDR3 is 13 residues long. Germline V gene lookup returns CDR1 MDHEN and CDR2 SYDVKM. Unmatched junction bases numbered 3, after V lost 2 bases and J lost 10 bases. The chain's CDR3 is CASSLAGGGEQFF. The CDR3 DNA sequence: TGTGCCAGCAGTTTAGCGGGAGGGGGGGAGCAGTTCTTC.

The chain combines TRBV5-1 with TRBJ2-3, with D maybe TRBD2 (6 bases). This CDR3 comprises 14 residues. The V gene's germline CDR1 is SGHRS and CDR2 YFSETQ. The V end lost 4 bases, the J end lost 2 bases, and 11 bases lay between the germline ends. CDR3 DNA sequence: TGCGCCAGCAGCCCTAGGGGACTCACAGATACGCAGTATTTT. Translated: CASSPRGLTDTQYF. Together with reference TRBV5-1 and TRBJ2-3, the CDR3 gives the full variable domain: KAGVTQTPRYLIKTRGQQVTLSCSPISGHRSVSWYQQTPGQGLQFLFEYFSETQRNKGNFPGRFSGRQFSNSRSEMNVSTLELGDSALYLCASSPRGLTDTQYFGPGTRLTVL.

This rearrangement joins TRBV2 to TRBJ2-1; 9 bases agree with TRBD2. Germline loops: CDR1 SNHLY, CDR2 FYNNEI. The CDR3 consists of 13 residues. With 6 bases clipped from V and 6 bases from J, the junction kept 3 bases outside the gene matches. The DNA for the CDR3 is TGTGCCAGCAGGACTAGCGGACGCAATGAGCAGTTCTTC. Protein: CASRTSGRNEQFF.